This T cell receptor (beta chain) was identified in a study of beta chain features in type 1 diabetes. Across the study: Sorted cells numbering over 95,000,000 were examined across all samples.

Notes on this clone: The antigen remains undetermined. At one boundary the junction diverges from the germline segment, which might be a read error.

Regarding the study as a whole: Across patients, naive, central memory and Treg TCRB repertoires exhibited apparently greater similarity than was observed across healthy donors. When VDJ junctions were examined, type 1 diabetes patients showed fewer insertions and more deletions. A moderate, significant TCRB CDR3 shortening appeared in type 1 diabetes across four CD4+ subsets.

The sequenced template was cDNA made from the entire isolated RNA. Average reads for naive, central memory and regulatory T cell samples were several million. Profiling relied on immunoSEQ multiplex PCR, and the TCRdb table lists in-frame clones only, not all of them. The sample carries 680,000 or so clones, over 10% recorded once. Germline V gene lookup returns CDR1 MNHEY and CDR2 SVGAGI. This CDR3 spans 13 amino acids. The sequenced sample consisted of naive CD4+ T cells from blood. This clonotype was sampled from a young man with type 1 diabetes. J is TRBJ2-5 and V is TRBV6-5; D call uncertain. The CDR3 DNA sequence: TGTGCCATCAGTGAAAATGGGTCTAAGACCCAGTACTTC. Its translation: CAISENGSKTQYF.